The rows below give T cell receptor beta chains drawn from one sample of a study of shared T cell receptors in the human thymus. Assay: immunoSEQ multiplex PCR; the TCRdb copy retains only in-frame clones and omits some. The sample shows some 720,000 clones, roughly 90% of them seen only once. The data were also submitted as part of a second study, on human thymus T cells.

The sequenced sample was thymocytes. The source of these receptors is a boy younger than two with a congenital heart defect. Both conserved end residues are part of each CDR3. The D gene is left open where the match is weak. Expanded clones are given a class, and other clones once, few, many or no size at all.

j_call	clone_size	d_call	v_call	cdr3_nt	cdr3_aa
TRBJ2-1	.	.	TRBV28	TGTGCCAGCAGTCCAGACAGGGAGCAGTTCTTC	CASSPDREQFF
TRBJ1-1	.	TRBD1	TRBV7-8	TGTGCCAGCAGCTCCGGGACAGGGGTAACGGACACTGAAGCTTTCTTT	CASSSGTGVTDTEAFF
TRBJ2-1	.	.	TRBV29-1	TGCAGCGGTGGACAGTCCTACAATGAGCAGTTCTTC	CSGGQSYNEQFF
TRBJ2-7	.	TRBD2	TRBV25-1	TGTGCCAGCAGTGAATGGGCGGGAGGGCCACACGAGCAGTACTTC	CASSEWAGGPHEQYF
TRBJ2-1	once	.	TRBV19	TGTGCCAGTAGTACCGCAGGGGCTGCCTACAATGAGCAGTTCTTC	CASSTAGAAYNEQFF
TRBJ1-1	.	.	TRBV28	TGTGCCAGCAGTTTATTCGGCCCTACAGGATTGGACACTGAAGCTTTCTTT	CASSLFGPTGLDTEAFF
TRBJ2-7	.	.	TRBV27	TGTGCCAGCAGTCCGCTAGGGCGACAGGAGGACGAGCAGTACTTC	CASSPLGRQEDEQYF
TRBJ2-1	.	.	TRBV18	TGTGCCAGCTCCCCCCGAAGCGATGAGCAGTTCTTC	CASSPRSDEQFF
TRBJ2-1	.	.	TRBV5-1	TGCGCCAGCAGCTTGGGCCAGGCCACGTTGGGGTTCTTC	CASSLGQATLGFF
TRBJ2-7	few	TRBD1	TRBV11-2	TGTGCCAGCAGCCCCAGGGGGGACAGGGTCTACGAGCAGTACTTC	CASSPRGDRVYEQYF
TRBJ2-1	.	TRBD2	TRBV4-1	TGCGCCAGCAGCCAGGGTAGCGGGAGTTATGAGCAGTTCTTC	CASSQGSGSYEQFF
TRBJ2-3	.	TRBD2	TRBV5-1	TGCGCCAGCAGTTTGGGGGGGGATTCCCTTGAGCTCGGGCAGTATTTT	CASSLGGDSLELGQYF
TRBJ1-4	.	.	TRBV6-4	TGTGCCAGCAGTGACAGCAGGGGATTCAATGAAAAACTGTTTTTT	CASSDSRGFNEKLFF
TRBJ1-4	.	.	TRBV19	TGTGCCAGTAGTATAGTGCGGGGAGTTGCAACTAATGAAAAACTGTTTTTT	CASSIVRGVATNEKLFF
TRBJ2-7	.	TRBD2	TRBV5-6	TGTGCCAGCAGTCCCTCTAGCGGGAACCCCCACGAGCAGTACTTC	CASSPSSGNPHEQYF
TRBJ2-7	.	TRBD1	TRBV5-4	TGTGCCAGCACCCCGGGGACAGAGCGTCCGGGACCAACCTACGAGCAGTACTTC	CASTPGTERPGPTYEQYF
TRBJ2-7	once	TRBD2	TRBV19	TGTGCCAGTAGTCCCCGGACTAGCGGGAGGAACGAGCAGTACTTC	CASSPRTSGRNEQYF
TRBJ1-1	.	.	TRBV29-1	TGCAGCGTTGATCGATCAGAGAGGCGAAGCCCTGAAGCTTTCTTT	CSVDRSERRSPEAFF
TRBJ2-7	.	.	TRBV27	TGTGCCAGCAGTCCCACCGGGACACTACCCTACGAGCAGTACTTC	CASSPTGTLPYEQYF
TRBJ2-7	few	TRBD1	TRBV11-2	TGTGCCAGCAGCTTAAGCGCCAGGGGGGAGCAGTACTTC	CASSLSARGEQYF
TRBJ2-2	.	.	TRBV25-1	TGTGCCAGCAGTGTAATCACTAGCACCGGGGAGCTGTTTTTT	CASSVITSTGELFF
TRBJ2-4	once	.	TRBV29-1	TGCAGCGTTGCCGGCGGGCCCGCGACTGCCAAAAACATTCAGTACTTC	CSVAGGPATAKNIQYF
TRBJ2-2	.	.	TRBV25-1	TGTGCCAGCAGTGCCCCGACTGGCTCCACCGGGGAGCTGTTTTTT	CASSAPTGSTGELFF